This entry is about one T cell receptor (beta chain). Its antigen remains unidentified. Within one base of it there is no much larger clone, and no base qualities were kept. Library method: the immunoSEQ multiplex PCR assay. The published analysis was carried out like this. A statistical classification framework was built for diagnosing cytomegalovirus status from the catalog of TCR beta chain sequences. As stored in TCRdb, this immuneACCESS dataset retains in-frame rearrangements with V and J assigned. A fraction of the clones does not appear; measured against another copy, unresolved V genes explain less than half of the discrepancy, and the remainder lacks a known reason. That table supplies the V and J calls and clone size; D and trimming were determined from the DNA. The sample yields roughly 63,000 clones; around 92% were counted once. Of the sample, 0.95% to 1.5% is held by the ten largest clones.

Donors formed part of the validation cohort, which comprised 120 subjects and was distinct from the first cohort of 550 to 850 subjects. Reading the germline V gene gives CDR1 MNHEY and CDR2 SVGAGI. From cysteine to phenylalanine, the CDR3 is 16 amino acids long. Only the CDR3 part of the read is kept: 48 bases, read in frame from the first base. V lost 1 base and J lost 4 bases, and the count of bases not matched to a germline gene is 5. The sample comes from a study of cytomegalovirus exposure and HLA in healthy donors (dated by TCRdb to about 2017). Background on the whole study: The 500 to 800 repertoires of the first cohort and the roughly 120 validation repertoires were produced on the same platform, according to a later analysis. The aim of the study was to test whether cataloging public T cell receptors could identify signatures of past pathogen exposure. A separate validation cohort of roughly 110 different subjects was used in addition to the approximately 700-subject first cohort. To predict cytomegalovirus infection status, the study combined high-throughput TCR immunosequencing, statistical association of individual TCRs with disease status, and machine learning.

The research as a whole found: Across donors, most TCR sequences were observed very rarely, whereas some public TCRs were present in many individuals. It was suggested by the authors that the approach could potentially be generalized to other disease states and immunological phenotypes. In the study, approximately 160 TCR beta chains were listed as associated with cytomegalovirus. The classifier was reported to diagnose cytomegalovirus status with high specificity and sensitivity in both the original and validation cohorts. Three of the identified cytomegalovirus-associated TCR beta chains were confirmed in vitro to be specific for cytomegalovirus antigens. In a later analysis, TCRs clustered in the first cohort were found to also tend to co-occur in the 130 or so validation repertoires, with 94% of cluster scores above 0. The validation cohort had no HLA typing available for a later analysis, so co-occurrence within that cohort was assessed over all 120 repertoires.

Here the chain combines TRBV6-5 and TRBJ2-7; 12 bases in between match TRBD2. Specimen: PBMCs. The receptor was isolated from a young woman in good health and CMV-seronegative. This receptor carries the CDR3 CASSYWRLAGVYEQYF. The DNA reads TGTGCCAGCAGTTACTGGAGACTAGCGGGAGTTTACGAGCAGTACTTC.